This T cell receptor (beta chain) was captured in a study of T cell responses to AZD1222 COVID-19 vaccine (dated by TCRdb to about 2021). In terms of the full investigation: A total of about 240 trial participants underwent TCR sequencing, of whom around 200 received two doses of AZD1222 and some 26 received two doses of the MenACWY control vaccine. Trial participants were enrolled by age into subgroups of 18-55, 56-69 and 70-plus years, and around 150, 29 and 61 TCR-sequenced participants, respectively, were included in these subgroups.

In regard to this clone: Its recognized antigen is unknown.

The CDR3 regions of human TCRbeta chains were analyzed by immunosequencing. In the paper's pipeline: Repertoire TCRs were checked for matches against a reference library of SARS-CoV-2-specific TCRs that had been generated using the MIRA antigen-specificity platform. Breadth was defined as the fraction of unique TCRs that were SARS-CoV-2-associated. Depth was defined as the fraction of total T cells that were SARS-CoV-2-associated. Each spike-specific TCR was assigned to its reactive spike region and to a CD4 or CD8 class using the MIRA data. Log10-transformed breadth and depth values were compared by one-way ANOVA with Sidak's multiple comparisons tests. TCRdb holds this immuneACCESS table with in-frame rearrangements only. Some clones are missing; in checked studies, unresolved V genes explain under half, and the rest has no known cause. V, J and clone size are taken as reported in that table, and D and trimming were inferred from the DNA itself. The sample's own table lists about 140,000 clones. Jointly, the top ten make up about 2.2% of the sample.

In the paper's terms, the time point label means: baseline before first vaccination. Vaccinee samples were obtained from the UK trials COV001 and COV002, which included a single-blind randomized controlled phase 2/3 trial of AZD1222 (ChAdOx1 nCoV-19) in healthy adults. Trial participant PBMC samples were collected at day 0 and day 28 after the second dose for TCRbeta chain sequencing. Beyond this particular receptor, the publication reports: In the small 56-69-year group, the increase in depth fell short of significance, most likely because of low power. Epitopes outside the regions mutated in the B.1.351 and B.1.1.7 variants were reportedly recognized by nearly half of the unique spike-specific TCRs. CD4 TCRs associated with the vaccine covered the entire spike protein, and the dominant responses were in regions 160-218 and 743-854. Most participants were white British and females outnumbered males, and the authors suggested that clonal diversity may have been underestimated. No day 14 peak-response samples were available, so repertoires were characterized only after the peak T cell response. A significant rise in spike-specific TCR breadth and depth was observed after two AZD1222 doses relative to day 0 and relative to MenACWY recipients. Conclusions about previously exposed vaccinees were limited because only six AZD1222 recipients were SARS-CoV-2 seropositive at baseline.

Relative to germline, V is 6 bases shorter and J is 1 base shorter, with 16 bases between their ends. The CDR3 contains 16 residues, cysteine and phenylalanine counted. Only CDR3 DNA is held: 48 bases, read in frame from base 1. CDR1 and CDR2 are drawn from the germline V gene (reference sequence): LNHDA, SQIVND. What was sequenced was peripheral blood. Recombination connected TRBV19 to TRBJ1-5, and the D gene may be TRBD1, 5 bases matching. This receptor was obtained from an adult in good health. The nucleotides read TGTGCCAGTAGGGTGGGGGGAGGTGTGAGCAATCAGCCCCAGCATTTT. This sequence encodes CASRVGGGVSNQPQHF.